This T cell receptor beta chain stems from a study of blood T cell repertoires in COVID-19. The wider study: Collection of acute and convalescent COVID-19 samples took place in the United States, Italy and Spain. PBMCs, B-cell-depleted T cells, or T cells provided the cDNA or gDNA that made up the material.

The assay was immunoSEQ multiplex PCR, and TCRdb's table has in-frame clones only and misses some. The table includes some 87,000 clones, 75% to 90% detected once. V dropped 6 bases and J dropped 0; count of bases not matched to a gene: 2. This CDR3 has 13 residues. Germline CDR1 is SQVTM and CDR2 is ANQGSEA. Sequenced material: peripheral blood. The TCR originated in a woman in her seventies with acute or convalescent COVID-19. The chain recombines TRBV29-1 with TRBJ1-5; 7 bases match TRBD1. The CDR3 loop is CSVGTDSNQPQHF. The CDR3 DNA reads TGCAGCGTAGGGACAGATAGCAATCAGCCCCAGCATTTT.